These 18 T cell receptor beta chains originate from one sample sequenced in a study of T cell changes during pregnancy in multiple sclerosis. Measured with immunoSEQ multiplex PCR; TCRdb has only the in-frame clones, and not every one. The repertoire holds fewer than 90,000 clones, about 89% seen once, with approximately 0.84% in the top ten. The source material was peripheral blood, sampled in the second trimester of pregnancy. These receptor sequences come from a female donor with multiple sclerosis, enrolled in a pregnancy study.

The genes are TRBV9 and TRBJ2-7; 14 positions agree with TRBD2. V shed 3 bases and J 0 bases; nucleotides not matched to a gene: 8. This CDR3 has 18 residues. The germline CDR1 and CDR2 sequences are SGDLS and YYNGEE. Here the CDR3 reads CASSAGLAGGSLSYEQYF. CDR3 bases: TGTGCCAGCAGCGCCGGACTAGCGGGGGGTTCTCTCTCCTACGAGCAGTACTTC.

This chain joins TRBV7-2 and TRBJ1-3; 8 bases line up with TRBD1. Germline V gene lookup returns CDR1 SGHTA and CDR2 FQGNSA. The CDR3 covers 19 residues. V shed 1 base, J shed 0 bases, and the junction held 11 bases outside the gene matches. The CDR3: CASSLVGQGLYNSGNTIYF. CDR3 coding DNA: TGTGCCAGCAGCTTAGTTGGACAGGGCCTATATAACTCTGGAAACACCATATATTTT.

This clone was detected only once. The chain couples TRBV30 to TRBJ1-4; D call uncertain. Per germline, CDR1 GTSNPN and CDR2 SVGIG (reference sequence). The CDR3 is made up of 15 amino acids. Trimming took 1 base from V and 0 from J, leaving 9 bases between them. The DNA for the CDR3 is TGTGCCTGGAGTGGCGGGGTAGCAACTAATGAAAAACTGTTTTTT. Protein sequence: CAWSGGVATNEKLFF.

This sequence joins TRBV9 and TRBJ1-6, with D perhaps TRBD1 (6 bases). The CDR3 has 14 amino acids. Trimming cost V 0 bases and J 7 bases, with 8 bases left between them. Germline loops: CDR1 SGDLS, CDR2 YYNGEE. CDR3 nucleotides: TGTGCCAGCAGCGTAGGTACAGGGAATTCACCCCTCCACTTT. Its protein is CASSVGTGNSPLHF.

The chain's CDR3 is CASSFLRGQGVGGRGPLHF. CDR3 coding DNA: TGTGCCAGCAGCTTTTTGAGGGGACAGGGGGTGGGGGGTAGAGGACCCCTCCACTTT. The rearrangement joins TRBV11-2 to TRBJ1-6; TRBD1 agrees at 11 bases. The CDR3 runs to 19 residues. Germline V CDR1 and CDR2: SGHAT, FQNNGV. Trimming cost V 3 bases and J 12 bases; bases outside gene matches: 19. Full variable domain (missing parts from reference TRBV11-2 and TRBJ1-6): EAGVAQSPRYKIIEKRQSVAFWCNPISGHATLYWYQQILGQGPKLLIQFQNNGVVDDSQLPKDRFSAERLKGVDSTLKIQPAKLEDSAVYLCASSFLRGQGVGGRGPLHFGNGTRLTVT.

As concerns this clone: At the DNA level, this CDR3 is encoded by other sequences in the same sample as well. V is TRBV7-2 and J is TRBJ1-2, with 9 bases that match TRBD1. The CDR3 is 13 residues long. From germline, CDR1 is SGHTA and CDR2 FQGNSA. The V gene end was trimmed by 5 bases and the J gene end by 5 bases; junction bases not matched to a gene: 3. CDR3 amino acids: CASSPGQGYGYTF. The DNA of the CDR3 is TGTGCCAGCAGCCCCGGACAGGGGTATGGCTACACCTTC.

J is TRBJ1-1 and V is TRBV6-5; TRBD1 agrees at 8 bases. Losses at the gene ends were 2 bases for V and 11 bases for J; bases not matched to a gene: 10. This CDR3 contains 14 residues. The V gene's germline CDR1 is MNHEY and CDR2 SVGAGI. The CDR3 region is CASSYDRGRVKAFF. CDR3 in DNA: TGTGCCAGCAGTTACGACAGGGGAAGAGTGAAGGCTTTCTTT.

This chain links TRBV15 with TRBJ2-5, with 9 positions matching TRBD2. Unmatched junction bases numbered 16, after V lost 7 bases and J lost 4 bases. This CDR3 comprises 17 residues. Germline CDR1 is LNHNV and CDR2 is YYDKDF (reference sequence). CDR3 DNA sequence: TGTGCCACCAAATATCACCTTAGGACTAGCGTCTCAGAGACCCAGTACTTC. It specifies CATKYHLRTSVSETQYF.

This clone was seen once. This chain links TRBV4-1 with TRBJ2-2; 8 positions match TRBD1. Per germline, CDR1 MGHRA and CDR2 YSYEKL. The CDR3 spans 16 residues. V dropped 1 base and J dropped 5; count of bases not matched to a gene: 6. The CDR3 loop reads CASSQVAGGNTGELFF. In DNA, the CDR3 is TGCGCCAGCAGCCAAGTGGCAGGGGGCAATACCGGGGAGCTGTTTTTT.

The chain has TRBV7-3 and TRBJ2-3; tentatively, D is TRBD1 (7 bases). Trimming cost V 2 bases and J 4 bases, with 19 bases left between them. The CDR3 consists of 17 residues. Germline V gene sequence: CDR1 SGHTA, CDR2 FQGTGA. For the CDR3, the DNA is TGTGCCAGCAGCTTAGGAGTGATAGGCAGGGGGGCAGATACGCAGTATTTT. This encodes CASSLGVIGRGADTQYF.

The chain combines TRBV19 with TRBJ2-1; the D gene is possibly TRBD2 (5 bases). This CDR3 contains 14 residues. Germline V lookup: CDR1 LNHDA, CDR2 SQIVND (reference sequence). Deletions cut 6 bases from V and 4 bases from J, with 13 bases between. CDR3 loop: CASSPPGLYNEQFF. The CDR3, as DNA: TGTGCCAGTAGCCCCCCGGGATTATACAATGAGCAGTTCTTC.

The chain uses TRBV9 and TRBJ2-7; D gene unclear. Trimming pared 5 bases from V and 0 bases from J, leaving 15 bases between. This CDR3 spans 15 amino acids. Germline V gene data show CDR1 as SGDLS and CDR2 as YYNGEE. In nucleotides, the CDR3 is TGTGCCAGCAGTCAAGACGGGTTAACCTCCTACGAGCAGTACTTC. Encoded protein: CASSQDGLTSYEQYF.

V and J are TRBV6-5 and TRBJ2-7; unclear D gene. V lost 2 bases to trimming and J lost 2 bases, with 7 bases between them. Germline-derived CDR1 and CDR2 are MNHEY and SVGAGI. This CDR3 region has 13 residues. CDR3 amino acids: CASSYQVTYEQYF. For the CDR3, the DNA is TGTGCCAGCAGTTACCAGGTAACCTACGAGCAGTACTTC.

This chain connects TRBV12-5 to TRBJ1-6; 7 nucleotides agree with TRBD1. Unmatched junction bases numbered 9, after V lost 0 bases and J lost 4 bases. Germline CDR1 and CDR2: LGHNT and FRNRAP. The CDR3 is 18 residues long. CDR3 bases: TGTGCTAGTGGTTTGGTTACCCGACAGGGAAGATATAATTCACCCCTCCACTTT. Its translation: CASGLVTRQGRYNSPLHF. Filled out from reference TRBV12-5 and TRBJ1-6, the complete variable domain reads DARVTQTPRHKVTEMGQEVTMRCQPILGHNTVFWYRQTMMQGLELLAYFRNRAPLDDSGMPKDRFSAEMPDATLATLKIQPSEPRDSAVYFCASGLVTRQGRYNSPLHFGNGTRLTVT.

This clone was found a few times. This chain uses TRBV29-1 with TRBJ1-1; a possible D gene is TRBD1 (6 bases). The CDR3 covers 15 residues. Deletions cut 7 bases from V and 2 bases from J, with 20 bases between. In germline, CDR1 is SQVTM, CDR2 ANQGSEA. CDR3 nucleotide sequence: TGCAGCGCCCTCATTCCGCCAGGGGTCAACACTGAAGCTTTCTTT. Translating it yields CSALIPPGVNTEAFF.

The J gene is TRBJ1-1, the V gene TRBV7-9; 10 nucleotides agree with TRBD1. This CDR3 spans 15 amino acids. CDR1 SEHNR and CDR2 FQNEAQ come from the germline V gene (reference sequence). The V and J ends lost 2 bases and 4 bases, in that order; junction bases with no gene match: 4. The CDR3 here is CASSLNRQGATEAFF. CDR3 DNA sequence: TGTGCCAGCAGCTTAAACAGACAGGGGGCCACTGAAGCTTTCTTT.

This rearrangement joins TRBV9 to TRBJ1-4; maybe TRBD1 (5 bases). Trimming stripped 4 bases from V and 8 bases from J, with 9 bases between. The CDR3 spans 12 residues. The germline gives CDR1 SGDLS, CDR2 YYNGEE. CDR3 nucleotide sequence: TGTGCCAGCAGCCCGGGGGGGGAAAAACTGTTTTTT. Residues: CASSPGGEKLFF.

The J gene is TRBJ1-2, the V gene TRBV19; D unresolved. Trimming removed 1 base at V and 7 bases at J, with 16 bases between. This CDR3 is 15 amino acids long. Germline V gives CDR1 LNHDA, CDR2 SQIVND (reference sequence). The CDR3 region has the DNA TGTGCCAGTAGTATAGGGGAGGGAAGGATAGCTGGCTACACCTTC. This sequence encodes CASSIGEGRIAGYTF.